The 4 T cell receptor beta chains listed next were all sequenced from one sample in a study of blood T cell repertoires in COVID-19. The assay was immunoSEQ multiplex PCR, and TCRdb's table has in-frame clones only and misses some. The sample yields 270,000 or so clones, 86% seen once. The sample comprised peripheral blood. These receptors all stem from a woman aged 25 to 39 with active or convalescent COVID-19.

This clone turned up a few times. This chain joins TRBV4-1 and TRBJ1-3; a weak D match, TRBD1 (5 bases). V dropped 1 base and J dropped 1 base, with 11 bases sitting between them. CDR1 is MGHRA, CDR2 YSYEKL, per germline. This CDR3 has 16 amino acids. The CDR3 DNA follows: TGCGCCAGCAGCCAAGGGGATAGGGGTTCTGGAAACACCATATATTTT. This gives the protein CASSQGDRGSGNTIYF.

This clone occurred a few times. This rearrangement joins TRBV1 to TRBJ2-5; the DNA was not compared with TRBD2, the D call given in the table. TRBV1 is described as a pseudogene. CDR3 length: 19 residues. The CDR3 DNA is TGCACCAGCAGGATTAGCCCCCAGGTAGCGGGGGGTTATTTAGAGACCCAGTACTTC. The encoded protein is CTSRISPQVAGGYLETQYF.

V gene TRBV28 combines with J gene TRBJ1-1; D is uncertain. Trimming stripped 8 bases from V and 10 bases from J, with 11 bases between. Germline V gene sequence: CDR1 MDHEN, CDR2 SYDVKM. This CDR3 has 10 amino acids. This CDR3 reads CASGRMGAFF. The CDR3 DNA follows: TGTGCCAGCGGGAGAATGGGAGCTTTCTTT.

Written as DNA, the CDR3 is TGTGCCAGCAGAAGAGGAAATGAGCAGTTCTTC. Protein: CASRRGNEQFF. This chain connects TRBV9 to TRBJ2-1; unclear D gene. Germline V gene data show CDR1 as SGDLS and CDR2 as YYNGEE. This CDR3 has 11 amino acids. Trimming left V 5 bases short and J 7 bases short, with 7 bases between.